This T cell receptor beta chain was obtained from a study of cytomegalovirus exposure and HLA in healthy donors. V was trimmed by 0 bases and J by 6 bases, leaving 5 bases between them. This CDR3 is built from 13 residues. The germline V gene has CDR1 MRHNA and CDR2 SNTAGT. Primers included in the PCR were 60 Vbeta and 13 Jbeta primers. Here immunoSEQ multiplex PCR was the method, and the copy in TCRdb shows in-frame clones only, minus some. This table lists about 51,000 clones. Each donor was nominally healthy when sampled (though unrecorded immune exposures were likely). What was sequenced was PBMCs. V usage is TRBV6-4 and J usage is TRBJ2-2; D uncertain. The TCR sequence derives from a man in his forties or fifties in good health and CMV-seropositive. Here the CDR3 DNA reads TGTGCCAGCAGTGACTCCCCCTCCGGGGAGCTGTTTTTT. This sequence encodes CASSDSPSGELFF.